This TCR beta chain came from a study of CD8 T cells in ankylosing spondylitis. V lost 6 bases to trimming and J lost 3 bases, with 21 bases between them. The CDR3 runs 16 residues. With molecular barcodes, quantitative 5'-RACE was used to make the TCR beta libraries. TCRdb re-called the 5' RACE reads with MiXCR, one entry per CDR3 protein. There are 750,000 to 850,000 distinct CDR3 sequences in the sample; over 9.5% occur only once, and more than 0.5% lies in the top ten. Study results and caveats: The study identified a TCR beta motif of about eight highly homologous variants that appeared characteristic of ankylosing spondylitis blood. Clones that were linked to disease were CD8+ and were relatively rare in peripheral blood. From matched ankylosing spondylitis synovial fluid, disease-linked clones were reportedly recovered at significantly enriched levels.

This clonotype came up a few times. Its antigen is unidentified. The TCR comes from a male donor with ankylosing spondylitis. The rearrangement links TRBV12-3 or TRBV12-4 to TRBJ2-7; D is unclear. The sample was blood, either unsorted or a sorted T cell fraction (not recorded which). Written as DNA, the CDR3 is TGTGCCAGCAGCGAATCTATGGGCTCGGGTGGCTACGAGCAGTACTTC. The encoded protein is CASSESMGSGGYEQYF.